The present TCR beta chain was sequenced within a study of CXCR3-negative and CXCR3-positive naive CD8 T cells. Study-wide results and limits: Researchers report that CXCR3-positive naive cells carry more hydrophobic TRB CDR3s than CXCR3-negative naive cells.

Definition of naive CD8+ T cells rested on a CD45RO-CCR7+CD27+CD95- profile. Comment on this clonotype: As yet, its antigen is unknown.

This CDR3 comprises 16 residues. UMI-tagged TRB cDNA libraries were built via 5' RACE. TCRdb re-called the 5' RACE reads and shows each CDR3 protein once, DNA omitted. This sample's table reports approximately 89,000 distinct CDR3 sequences. This receptor was obtained from a human donor in good health. Some clones in this sample may be carry-over from other donors' samples. The genes are TRBV12-3 or TRBV12-4 and TRBJ2-1; TCRdb's assignment of TRBD2 cannot be checked, as there is no DNA. The sample consisted of naive CXCR3+ CD8+ T cells from blood. Documented subset: CD45RO-CCR7+CD27+CD95- naive CD8+ T cells expressing CXCR3 (TNR3+). CDR3 in amino acids: CASSFTSGDPYNEQFF.